This T cell receptor beta chain was captured by sequencing in a study of PD-L1 blockade in urothelial cancer. Study background: Analyzed time points were 3 weeks (second dose) and 6 weeks after therapy began. Blood samples had a median of around 150,000 T cells.

The time point denotes: peripheral blood 6 weeks after treatment start. Between the trimmed V and J ends, which lost 3 bases and 2 bases, there was a span of 9 bases. CDR1 and CDR2 (germline): LNHDA, SQIVND (reference sequence). There are 14 residues in the CDR3. TCRdb's copy holds only in-frame clones and misses some; the assay was immunoSEQ multiplex PCR. The table lists 50,000 or so clones, approximately 83% of them singletons. Specimen: PBMCs, collected around atezolizumab (anti-PD-L1) treatment. The rearrangement joins TRBV19 to TRBJ2-3; D not resolved. The receptor was derived from a man between 60 and 75 years old with urothelial cancer. The CDR3 here is CASSIQADTDTQYF. The DNA for the CDR3 is TGTGCCAGTAGTATCCAGGCAGACACAGATACGCAGTATTTT.